These 11 T cell receptor beta chains were sequenced from one sample in a study of shared clonotypes between healthy human individuals. Naive CD8 cells, CD45RO-negative and positively selected for CCR7, excluded terminally differentiated effector memory CD45RA+ cells. TCRdb's table, derived via immunoSEQ multiplex PCR, lists solely in-frame clones and lacks some. The sample holds under 1 million clones, about 96% seen once. Source material: naive CD8+ T cells sorted from blood. The receptors were gathered from a man between 25 and 39 years old in good health.

The rearrangement uses TRBV18 and TRBJ2-7; D is unclear. The germline V and J ends were trimmed by 3 bases and 0 bases, with 6 bases remaining between them. The CDR3 totals 13 residues. The germline gives CDR1 KGHSH, CDR2 LQKENI. The CDR3 DNA follows: TGTGCCAGCTCACCCCCGATCTCCTACGAGCAGTACTTC. Translating gives CASSPPISYEQYF. Complete variable domain (other parts from reference TRBV18 and TRBJ2-7): NAGVMQNPRHLVRRRGQEARLRCSPMKGHSHVYWYRQLPEEGLKFMVYLQKENIIDESGMPKERFSAEFPKEGPSILRIQQVVRGDSAAYFCASSPPISYEQYFGPGTRLTVT.

The chain joins TRBV27 to TRBJ2-1; D is unclear. The CDR3 is 13 residues long. In germline, CDR1 is MNHEY, CDR2 SMNVEV (reference sequence). V lost 2 bases to trimming and J lost 6 bases, with 8 bases between them. CDR3 nucleotides: TGTGCCAGCAGTTTAAACCCCCCCAATGAGCAGTTCTTC. As protein: CASSLNPPNEQFF.

The V gene is TRBV28, the J gene TRBJ1-4, with no clear D. The CDR3 loop spans 12 amino acids. CDR1 and CDR2 (germline): MDHEN, SYDVKM. The V gene lost 5 bases and the J gene lost 6 bases, with 7 bases spanning the gap. CDR3 amino acids: CASSGQDEKLFF. CDR3 DNA: TGTGCCAGCAGTGGCCAGGATGAAAAACTGTTTTTT.

The chain recombines TRBV5-4 with TRBJ2-1; D is uncertain. CDR3 length: 17 amino acids. From germline, CDR1 is SGHNT and CDR2 YYREEE (reference sequence). V lost 0 bases, J lost 0 bases, and 13 bases lay in between. CDR3 DNA: TGTGCCAGCAGCTTGGCCGGTCGCGGTCTCTCCTACAATGAGCAGTTCTTC. Translating it yields CASSLAGRGLSYNEQFF.

The V and J genes are TRBV6-5 and TRBJ1-5; D unresolved. The CDR3 totals 14 residues. Between the trimmed V and J ends, which lost 4 bases and 5 bases, there was a span of 12 bases. Per the germline V gene, CDR1 is MNHEY and CDR2 is SVGAGI. In nucleotides, the CDR3 is TGTGCCAGCAGTTTTCGACAATTAGATCAGCCCCAGCATTTT. Its translation: CASSFRQLDQPQHF.

The V and J genes are TRBV5-6 and TRBJ1-4, with 7 positions matching TRBD1. The CDR3 has 13 residues. V shed 2 bases, J shed 7 bases, and the junction held 2 bases outside the gene matches. Germline CDR1 is SGHDT and CDR2 is YYEEEE. The CDR3 nucleotides read TGTGCCAGCAGCTTTTCAGGGGGTGAAAAACTGTTTTTT. Translating gives CASSFSGGEKLFF.

This rearrangement joins TRBV2 to TRBJ2-1; D possibly uses TRBD1 or TRBD2 (5 bases each). The V gene's germline CDR1 is SNHLY and CDR2 FYNNEI. The CDR3 runs 16 residues. Trimming took 6 bases from V and 0 from J, leaving 15 bases between them. This CDR3 reads CASRQRHRGSYNEQFF. The DNA for the CDR3 is TGTGCCAGCAGACAGCGGCATAGGGGCTCCTACAATGAGCAGTTCTTC.

This clone appeared a single time. The chain links TRBV13 to TRBJ1-1, with 7 bases lining up with TRBD1. The germline V gene encodes CDR1 PRHDT and CDR2 FYEKMQ (reference sequence). The trim removed 3 bases at V and 6 bases at J, leaving 13 bases unmatched. The CDR3 is 16 residues long. CDR3 residues: CASSFLLNRGIAEAFF. In DNA, the CDR3 is TGTGCCAGCAGCTTTCTCCTCAACAGGGGTATCGCTGAAGCTTTCTTT.

CDR3 residues: CASSLAGTGRGYTF. The CDR3 DNA reads as TGTGCCAGCAGCTTAGCGGGGACAGGGCGCGGCTACACCTTC. The chain combines TRBV7-8 with TRBJ1-2, with TRBD1 matching over 9 bases. The V gene end was trimmed by 0 bases and the J gene end by 8 bases; junction bases not matched to a gene: 4. This CDR3 is 14 amino acids long. CDR1 SGHVS and CDR2 FQNEAQ come from the germline V gene.

This clone was found once. The chain couples TRBV4-1 to TRBJ1-1, with D tentatively TRBD1 (6 bases). CDR1 and CDR2 (germline): MGHRA, YSYEKL. V lost 0 bases, J lost 2 bases, and 13 bases lay in between. This CDR3 has 16 residues. DNA for the CDR3: TGCGCCAGCAGCCAAGATAGGGGGGGCGCTAACACTGAAGCTTTCTTT. It codes for CASSQDRGGANTEAFF.

The chain couples TRBV10-1 to TRBJ2-2, with a weak D call TRBD1 (5 bases). V lost 6 bases, J lost 4 bases, and 9 bases lay in between. The germline V gene has CDR1 WNHNN and CDR2 SYGVQD (reference sequence). The CDR3 consists of 13 residues. The CDR3 region has the DNA TGCGCCAGCAGAGCAGGGTTCACCGGGGAGCTGTTTTTT. Translated, it gives CASRAGFTGELFF.